The clone carrying this TCR beta chain was recorded a few times. J gave up 10 bases and V 4 bases, and 11 bases lay outside the gene matches. Germline V gene lookup returns CDR1 MNHEY and CDR2 SMNVEV (reference sequence). The CDR3 sequence is 15 residues long. The sample providers were healthy Caucasian people from Russia, aged about 6 to 90. This record belongs to a study of blood T cells in healthy people across ages. A J-beta primer mix and a sample-barcoded 5' primer were used in a second PCR of about 7 to 12 cycles. In TCRdb, the 5' RACE reads were re-called with MiXCR into one record per CDR3 protein. The repertoire holds about 1.8 million distinct CDR3 sequences, with around 48% as singletons.

The sample was blood. J is TRBJ2-1 and V is TRBV27; TRBD1 agrees at 9 bases. The receptor was isolated from a woman aged 40 to 49 in good health. The CDR3 DNA sequence: TGTGCCAGCAGTTCTAGGGGACAGGGTAATCGGGAGCAGTTCTTC. It codes for CASSSRGQGNREQFF.